This TCR beta chain was observed in a study of T cell clusters in autoimmune cytopenias. The overall study: A median of about 54,000 TRB reads per sample yielded a median roughly 2,500 distinct clonotypes. Study observations and caveats: Compared with active autoimmune hepatitis patients, healthy donors showed around 3-fold more exclusive TRB clusters. TRB repertoire shifts in secondary cytopenia and chronic lymphocytic leukemia mostly reflected lymphoma, not autoimmunity. Physiological T cell clusters of healthy donors were apparently absent in primary autoimmune cytopenia patients.

Each sample's input was 250 ng genomic DNA, 35,000 to 40,000 genome equivalents. Points on this clonotype: Antigen: not known.

TRB was amplified by touch-down multiplex PCR, primer pools A and B combined. TCRdb reprocessed the multiplex PCR reads and reports one entry per CDR3 protein, with no DNA. The sample has several thousand distinct CDR3 sequences; the top ten hold approximately 15%. The source of this sequence is a human donor with an autoimmune cytopenia or autoimmune hepatitis (not recorded which). The sequenced material came from peripheral blood.

This CDR3 reads CASSGPGLAEKLFF. The chain combines TRBV6-1 with TRBJ1-4. CDR1 is MNHNS, CDR2 SASEGT, per germline. The length of the CDR3 is 14 residues.